This T cell receptor beta chain was sequenced for a study of vaccination effects on CD4 cells after COVID-19. With respect to this clone: The antigen is unknown.

This table comes from immunoSEQ multiplex PCR, and its TCRdb copy is limited to in-frame clones, with some not included. This sample carries roughly 30,000 clones, 70% to 75% of them seen once, and the ten largest clones take around 9%. Peptide-pool stimulation followed by sequencing identified expanded antigen-specific CD4+ clonotypes in the ViraFEST assay. After more than 8 days in culture, the CD4+ T cells were isolated. The participants, recipients of two vaccine doses, got either BNT162b2 or mRNA-1273. General observations from the study: Late in the post-vaccination period, infection-induced and vaccine-induced clones underwent marked clonal contraction.

The length of the CDR3 is 15 residues. V lost 3 bases to trimming and J lost 0 bases; unmatched junction nucleotides: 4. Per the germline V gene, CDR1 is KGHSH and CDR2 is LQKENI. This clonotype originated in a human donor who received a COVID-19 vaccine. This sequence joins TRBV18 and TRBJ2-7; TRBD2 agrees at 8 bases. This sample comprised CD4+ T cells from PBMCs cultured with HCoV-NL63 spike peptides, obtained after COVID-19 vaccination. The CDR3 DNA reads as TGTGCCAGCTCACCTATAGCGGGGAGCTCCTACGAGCAGTACTTC. Protein: CASSPIAGSSYEQYF.